These 23 T cell receptor beta chains were sequenced from one sample in a study of CXCR3-negative and CXCR3-positive naive CD8 T cells. All TRB cDNA libraries came from 5' RACE performed with UMI labels. Following a re-call of the 5' RACE reads, TCRdb has one entry per CDR3 protein and lacks DNA. This repertoire includes over 70,000 distinct CDR3 sequences. The specimen was naive CXCR3- CD8+ T cells from blood. The subset is: CD45RO-CCR7+CD27+CD95- naive CD8+ T cells lacking CXCR3 (TNR3-). These receptors were obtained from a human donor in good health. Some clones in this sample may be carry-over from other donors' samples.

This chain joins TRBV6-6 and TRBJ1-5. Germline-derived CDR1 and CDR2 are MNHNY and SVGAGI (reference sequence). This CDR3 contains 13 residues. CDR3 in amino acids: CASTVYSNQPQHF.

CDR3 region: CASSDGRGPTYEQSF. This chain links TRBV4-1 with TRBJ2-7; the D call from TCRdb, TRBD1, cannot be confirmed without DNA. Germline loops: CDR1 MGHRA, CDR2 YSYEKL. This CDR3 is built from 15 residues.

The chain recombines TRBV15 with TRBJ1-2. The germline CDR1 and CDR2 sequences are LNHNV and YYDKDF (reference sequence). The CDR3 totals 13 residues. CDR3 sequence reads: CATSKTESYGYTF.

The chain recombines TRBV21-1 with TRBJ1-6; lacking DNA, the TRBD1 call made by TCRdb goes unchecked. TRBV21-1 is annotated as a pseudogene. CDR3 length equals 16 residues. This chain's CDR3 is CASPPGGGLYNSPLHF.

The rearrangement links TRBV29-1 to TRBJ2-7; TCRdb's D gene call, TRBD1, goes unchecked for lack of DNA. Per germline, CDR1 SQVTM and CDR2 ANQGSEA. This CDR3 is built from 12 residues. The CDR3 sequence: CSYGTGEGEQYF.

The genes are TRBV4-3 and TRBJ2-5; lacking DNA, the TRBD1 call made by TCRdb goes unchecked. Per germline, CDR1 LGHNA and CDR2 YSLEER. There are 15 residues in the CDR3. The CDR3: CASSQDRAEGETQYF.

The chain uses TRBV12-3 or TRBV12-4 and TRBJ2-7; TCRdb designates TRBD1, a call that cannot be tested without DNA. The CDR3 is 14 residues long. CDR3 residues: CASSTGHTSGEQYF.

This chain connects TRBV9 to TRBJ2-1; as DNA is missing, the TRBD1 call by TCRdb cannot be tested. The CDR3 length is 15 residues. Germline CDR1 and CDR2: SGDLS and YYNGEE. The CDR3 spells CASSLNPGKYNEQFF.

The rearrangement joins TRBV7-2 to TRBJ2-5; no DNA is available, so the TRBD2 call from TCRdb remains unchecked. The length of the CDR3 is 16 residues. Germline V gene sequence: CDR1 SGHTA, CDR2 FQGNSA. The CDR3 here is CASSLPGGRAEATQYF.

The chain couples TRBV27 to TRBJ1-2. Germline lookup yields CDR1 MNHEY and CDR2 SMNVEV (reference sequence). The CDR3 contains 16 residues. CDR3 loop: CASSLSRFGVSYGYTF.

V gene TRBV3-1 combines with J gene TRBJ2-1; TCRdb reports TRBD1, a call that lacks DNA to check it against. The CDR3 is 17 amino acids. Germline CDR1 is LGHDT and CDR2 is YNNKEL (reference sequence). This CDR3 reads CASSQDGDRVRYNEQFF.

The gene calls are TRBV29-1 and TRBJ1-1. CDR1 SQVTM and CDR2 ANQGSEA come from the germline V gene. This CDR3 region has 14 residues. Here the CDR3 reads CSVIRPTRNTEAFF.

The CDR3 reads CASSLRGDHSEAFF. This chain joins TRBV5-1 and TRBJ1-1. Germline values: CDR1 SGHRS, CDR2 YFSETQ. The CDR3 consists of 14 residues. Together with reference TRBV5-1 and TRBJ1-1, the CDR3 gives the full variable domain: KAGVTQTPRYLIKTRGQQVTLSCSPISGHRSVSWYQQTPGQGLQFLFEYFSETQRNKGNFPGRFSGRQFSNSRSEMNVSTLELGDSALYLCASSLRGDHSEAFFGQGTRLTVV.

The CDR3: CAISATGGEVNGYTF. The V and J genes are TRBV10-3 and TRBJ1-2; TCRdb's D gene call, TRBD1, goes unchecked for lack of DNA. This CDR3 has 15 amino acids. Germline CDR1 ENHRY, CDR2 SYGVKD.

The chain has TRBV18 and TRBJ2-7; TCRdb calls TRBD1, which cannot be checked without DNA. Germline V gene data show CDR1 as KGHSH and CDR2 as LQKENI. The CDR3 spans 11 residues. This CDR3 reads CASSRGAEQYF.

The rearrangement uses TRBV12-3 or TRBV12-4 and TRBJ1-5. This CDR3 comprises 12 residues. CDR3 sequence: CASRATNQPQHF.

The V and J genes are TRBV20-1 and TRBJ2-3; there is no DNA to check the TCRdb D call of TRBD2. The CDR3 totals 14 residues. Germline CDR1 reads DFQATT; CDR2 reads SNEGSKA (reference sequence). This chain's CDR3 is CSASVVLAGDTQYF.

This chain uses TRBV2 with TRBJ2-7; the TRBD1 assignment by TCRdb is unverifiable without DNA. From germline, CDR1 is SNHLY and CDR2 FYNNEI. The CDR3 has 12 residues. CDR3 residues: CASRVTGIEQYF.

The chain links TRBV2 to TRBJ2-7. The CDR3 extends over 11 amino acids. Germline V gene data show CDR1 as SNHLY and CDR2 as FYNNEI. This CDR3 reads CASSDVLPQYF.

The rearrangement uses TRBV29-1 and TRBJ2-6. This CDR3 region has 15 residues. The germline V gene has CDR1 SQVTM and CDR2 ANQGSEA. The CDR3 here is CSVLLRGSGANVLTF.

V is TRBV7-2 and J is TRBJ1-2; the D call from TCRdb, TRBD1, cannot be confirmed without DNA. This CDR3 is built from 16 residues. Germline CDR1 SGHTA, CDR2 FQGNSA. This CDR3 is CASSLVGTGGDYGYTF.

V and J are TRBV29-1 and TRBJ2-7; TCRdb indicates TRBD2, and absent DNA this call remains unverified. Germline assignment: CDR1 SQVTM and CDR2 ANQGSEA. The length of the CDR3 is 14 residues. The CDR3 loop is CSAEDTSGSGEQYF.

The chain employs TRBV29-1 and TRBJ2-7; TCRdb picks TRBD1, but there is no DNA to check that call. This CDR3 has 11 residues. CDR1 and CDR2 from the germline V gene are SQVTM and ANQGSEA. This chain's CDR3 is CSAPQGNEQYF.